This TCR beta chain was captured by sequencing in a study of OX40 agonist ivuxolimab in advanced cancers. Germline loops: CDR1 SGHKS, CDR2 YYEKEE (reference sequence). Between the trimmed V and J ends, which lost 5 bases and 0 bases, there was a span of 21 bases. The CDR3 has 17 amino acids. Some clones are missing from TCRdb's copy, which holds only in-frame ones; the method was immunoSEQ multiplex PCR. The sample consists of roughly 50,000 clones, around 80% of them appearing once. The rearrangement joins TRBV5-5 to TRBJ2-7; perhaps D is TRBD1 or TRBD2 (5 bases each). The receptor comes from an adult with an advanced solid tumor such as melanoma, head and neck, liver or kidney cancer. Sequenced here: CD4+ or CD8+ T cells sorted from blood, sampled in a trial of the OX40 agonist ivuxolimab. CDR3 sequence reads: CASSIPGRKISSYEQYF. For the CDR3, the DNA is TGTGCCAGCAGTATTCCGGGACGCAAGATTAGCTCCTACGAGCAGTACTTC. The whole variable domain, remainder taken from reference TRBV5-5 and TRBJ2-7, is DAGVTQSPTHLIKTRGQQVTLRCSPISGHKSVSWYQQVLGQGPQFIFQYYEKEERGRGNFPDRFSARQFPNYSSELNVNALLLGDSALYLCASSIPGRKISSYEQYFGPGTRLTVT.